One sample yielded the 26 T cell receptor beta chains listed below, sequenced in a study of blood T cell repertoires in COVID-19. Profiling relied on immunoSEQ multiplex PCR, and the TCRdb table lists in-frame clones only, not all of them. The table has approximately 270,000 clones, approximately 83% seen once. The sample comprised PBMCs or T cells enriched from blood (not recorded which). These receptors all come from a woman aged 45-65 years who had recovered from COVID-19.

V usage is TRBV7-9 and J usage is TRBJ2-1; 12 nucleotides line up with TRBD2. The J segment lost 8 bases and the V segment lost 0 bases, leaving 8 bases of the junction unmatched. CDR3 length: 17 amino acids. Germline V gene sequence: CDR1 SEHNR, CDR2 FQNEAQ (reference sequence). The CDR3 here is CASSLARLAGGPDEQFF. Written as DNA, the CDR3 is TGTGCCAGCAGCTTAGCGCGGCTAGCGGGAGGGCCGGATGAGCAGTTCTTC.

CDR3 nucleotides: TGTGCCATCAGTGAAGGGACTAGATCCTACGAGCAGTACTTC. It is translated as CAISEGTRSYEQYF. The chain joins TRBV10-3 to TRBJ2-7; the match to TRBD2 covers 8 bases. Germline CDR1 is ENHRY and CDR2 is SYGVKD. V was pared by 3 bases and J by 1 base, with 2 bases of the junction left unmatched. This CDR3 region has 14 residues.

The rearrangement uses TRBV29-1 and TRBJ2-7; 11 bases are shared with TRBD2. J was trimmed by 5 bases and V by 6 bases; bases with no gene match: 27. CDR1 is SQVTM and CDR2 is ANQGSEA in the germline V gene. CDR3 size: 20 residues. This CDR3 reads CSVYAPRLAGGPGSSHEQYF. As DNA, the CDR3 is TGCAGCGTCTACGCCCCTCGATTAGCGGGAGGGCCAGGAAGTTCCCACGAGCAGTACTTC.

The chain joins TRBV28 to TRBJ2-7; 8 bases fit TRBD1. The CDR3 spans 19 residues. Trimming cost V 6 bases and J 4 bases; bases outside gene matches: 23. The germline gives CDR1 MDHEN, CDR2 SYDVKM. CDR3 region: CASRFPLLTGGYVLYEQYF. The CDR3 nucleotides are TGTGCCAGCAGATTCCCATTACTAACAGGGGGTTATGTCCTTTACGAGCAGTACTTC. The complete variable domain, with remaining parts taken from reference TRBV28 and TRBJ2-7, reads DVKVTQSSRYLVKRTGEKVFLECVQDMDHENMFWYRQDPGLGLRLIYFSYDVKMKEKGDIPEGYSVSREKKERFSLILESASTNQTSMYLCASRFPLLTGGYVLYEQYFGPGTRLTVT.

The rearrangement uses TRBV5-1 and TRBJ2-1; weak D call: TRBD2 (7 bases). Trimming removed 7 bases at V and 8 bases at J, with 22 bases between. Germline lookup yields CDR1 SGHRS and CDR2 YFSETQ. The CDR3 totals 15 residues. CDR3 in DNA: TGCGCCAGCCAAACAAGACCGGGCGGGGGCTATGAGCAGTTCTTC. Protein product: CASQTRPGGGYEQFF.

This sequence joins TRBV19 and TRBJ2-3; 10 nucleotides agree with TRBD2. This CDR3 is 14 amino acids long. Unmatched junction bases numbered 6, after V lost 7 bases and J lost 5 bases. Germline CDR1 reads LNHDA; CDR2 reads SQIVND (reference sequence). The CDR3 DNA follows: TGTGCCAGTAAGGAGTCTAGCGGGAGAGATACGCAGTATTTT. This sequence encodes CASKESSGRDTQYF. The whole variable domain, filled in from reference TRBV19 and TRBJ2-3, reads DGGITQSPKYLFRKEGQNVTLSCEQNLNHDAMYWYRQDPGQGLRLIYYSQIVNDFQKGDIAEGYSVSREKKESFPLTVTSAQKNPTAFYLCASKESSGRDTQYFGPGTRLTVL.

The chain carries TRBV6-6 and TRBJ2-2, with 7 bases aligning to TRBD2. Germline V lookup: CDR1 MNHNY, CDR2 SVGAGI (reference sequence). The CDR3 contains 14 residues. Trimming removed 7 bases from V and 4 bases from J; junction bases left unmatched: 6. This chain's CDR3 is CASIRLAATGELFF. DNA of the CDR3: TGTGCCAGCATTAGACTAGCAGCCACCGGGGAGCTGTTTTTT.

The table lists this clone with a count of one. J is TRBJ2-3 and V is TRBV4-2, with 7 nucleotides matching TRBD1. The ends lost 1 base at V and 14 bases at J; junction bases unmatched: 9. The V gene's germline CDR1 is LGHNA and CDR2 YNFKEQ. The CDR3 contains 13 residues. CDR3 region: CASSQARGDRAYF. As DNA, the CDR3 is TGTGCCAGCAGCCAAGCGAGGGGAGACAGGGCGTATTTT.

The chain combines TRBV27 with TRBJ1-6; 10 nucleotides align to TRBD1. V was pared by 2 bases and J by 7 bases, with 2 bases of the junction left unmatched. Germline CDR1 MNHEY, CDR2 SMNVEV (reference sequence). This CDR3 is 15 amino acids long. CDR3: CASSLVGQGNSPLHF. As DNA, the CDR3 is TGTGCCAGCAGTTTAGTGGGACAGGGGAATTCACCCCTCCACTTT.

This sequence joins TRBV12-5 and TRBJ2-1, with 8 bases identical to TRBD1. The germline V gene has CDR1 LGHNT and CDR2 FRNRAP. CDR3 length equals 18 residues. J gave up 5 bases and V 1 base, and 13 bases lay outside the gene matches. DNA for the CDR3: TGTGCTAGTGGTTTGGGCACCGGTTGGGACAGGAGCCACAATGAGCAGTTCTTC. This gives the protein CASGLGTGWDRSHNEQFF. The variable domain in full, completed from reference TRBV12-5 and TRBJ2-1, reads DARVTQTPRHKVTEMGQEVTMRCQPILGHNTVFWYRQTMMQGLELLAYFRNRAPLDDSGMPKDRFSAEMPDATLATLKIQPSEPRDSAVYFCASGLGTGWDRSHNEQFFGPGTRLTVL.

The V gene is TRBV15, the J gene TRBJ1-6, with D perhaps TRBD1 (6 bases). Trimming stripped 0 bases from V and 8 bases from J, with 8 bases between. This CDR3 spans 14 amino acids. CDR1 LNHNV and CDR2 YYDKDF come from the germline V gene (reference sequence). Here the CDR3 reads CATSRDRGDSPLHF. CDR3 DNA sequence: TGTGCCACCAGCAGAGACAGGGGTGATTCACCCCTCCACTTT.

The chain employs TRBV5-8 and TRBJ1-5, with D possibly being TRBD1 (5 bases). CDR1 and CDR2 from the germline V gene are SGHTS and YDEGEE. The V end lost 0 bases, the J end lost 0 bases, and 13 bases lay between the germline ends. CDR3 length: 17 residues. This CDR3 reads CASSLGTDSVSNQPQHF. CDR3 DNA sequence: TGTGCCAGCAGCTTGGGGACCGACAGTGTTAGCAATCAGCCCCAGCATTTT. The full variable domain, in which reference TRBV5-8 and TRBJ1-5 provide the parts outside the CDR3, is EAGVTQSPTHLIKTRGQQATLRCSPISGHTSVYWYQQALGLGLQFLLWYDEGEERNRGNFPPRFSGRQFPNYSSELNVNALELEDSALYLCASSLGTDSVSNQPQHFGDGTRLSIL.

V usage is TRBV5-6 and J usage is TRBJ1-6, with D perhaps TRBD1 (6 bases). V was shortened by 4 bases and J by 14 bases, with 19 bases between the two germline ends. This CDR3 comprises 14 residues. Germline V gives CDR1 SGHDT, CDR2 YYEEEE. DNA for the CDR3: TGTGCCAGCAGCCACCAACAGGGCCGTATGGCCCTCCACTTT. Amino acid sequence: CASSHQQGRMALHF. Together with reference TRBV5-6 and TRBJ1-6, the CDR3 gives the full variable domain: DAGVTQSPTHLIKTRGQQVTLRCSPKSGHDTVSWYQQALGQGPQFIFQYYEEEERQRGNFPDRFSGHQFPNYSSELNVNALLLGDSALYLCASSHQQGRMALHFGNGTRLTVT.

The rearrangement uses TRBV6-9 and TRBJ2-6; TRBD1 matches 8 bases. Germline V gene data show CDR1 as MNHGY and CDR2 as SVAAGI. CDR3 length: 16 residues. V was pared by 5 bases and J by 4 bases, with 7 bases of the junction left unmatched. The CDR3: CASSLRQGPGANVLTF. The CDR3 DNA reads TGTGCCAGCAGTCTAAGACAGGGGCCCGGGGCCAACGTCCTGACTTTC.

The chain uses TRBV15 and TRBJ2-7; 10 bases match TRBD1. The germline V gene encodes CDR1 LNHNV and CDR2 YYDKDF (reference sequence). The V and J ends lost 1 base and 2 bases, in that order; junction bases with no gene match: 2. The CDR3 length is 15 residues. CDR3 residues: CATSRAGTGAYEQYF. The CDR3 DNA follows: TGTGCCACCAGCAGAGCCGGGACAGGGGCCTACGAGCAGTACTTC.

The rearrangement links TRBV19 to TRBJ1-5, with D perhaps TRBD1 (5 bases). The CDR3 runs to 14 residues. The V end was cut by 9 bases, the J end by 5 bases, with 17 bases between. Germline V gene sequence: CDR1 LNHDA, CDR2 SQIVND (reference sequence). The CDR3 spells CASNSWGVHQPQHF. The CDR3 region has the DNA TGTGCCAGCAATAGTTGGGGCGTCCATCAGCCCCAGCATTTT.

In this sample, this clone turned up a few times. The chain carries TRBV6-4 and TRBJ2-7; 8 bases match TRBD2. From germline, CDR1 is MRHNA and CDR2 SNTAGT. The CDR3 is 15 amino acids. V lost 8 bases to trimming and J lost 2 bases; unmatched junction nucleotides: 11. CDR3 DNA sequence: TGTGCCAGCCGTCCGGGCGGGAGGACCCCCTACGAGCAGTACTTC. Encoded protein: CASRPGGRTPYEQYF.

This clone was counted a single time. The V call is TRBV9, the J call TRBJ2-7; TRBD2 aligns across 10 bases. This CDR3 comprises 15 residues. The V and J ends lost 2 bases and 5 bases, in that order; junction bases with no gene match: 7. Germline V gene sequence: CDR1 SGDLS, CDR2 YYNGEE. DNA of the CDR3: TGTGCCAGCAGCGTGGCTAGCGGGAGTTTCGACGAGCAGTACTTC. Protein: CASSVASGSFDEQYF.

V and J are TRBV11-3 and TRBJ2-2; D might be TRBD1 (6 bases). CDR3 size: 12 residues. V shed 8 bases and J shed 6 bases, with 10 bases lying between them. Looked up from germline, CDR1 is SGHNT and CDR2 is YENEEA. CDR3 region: CASGRGPGELFF. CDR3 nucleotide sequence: TGTGCCAGCGGCAGGGGCCCCGGGGAGCTGTTTTTT.

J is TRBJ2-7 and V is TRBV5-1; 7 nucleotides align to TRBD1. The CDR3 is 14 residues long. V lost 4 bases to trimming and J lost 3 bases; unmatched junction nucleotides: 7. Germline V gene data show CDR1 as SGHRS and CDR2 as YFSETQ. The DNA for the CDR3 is TGCGCCAGCAGCCCTAGGGGGCGCGGCTACGAGCAGTACTTC. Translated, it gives CASSPRGRGYEQYF.

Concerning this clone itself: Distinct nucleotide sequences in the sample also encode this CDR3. The CDR3 reads CASSLNNSPLHF. The CDR3, as DNA: TGTGCCAGCAGTCTAAATAATTCACCCCTCCACTTT. The V call is TRBV27, the J call TRBJ1-6, with D uncertain. The germline V gene encodes CDR1 MNHEY and CDR2 SMNVEV (reference sequence). Trimming took off 5 bases at V and 5 bases at J, with 4 bases between the two ends. This CDR3 spans 12 amino acids.

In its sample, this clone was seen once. This CDR3 reads CASSVKREGTGELFF. CDR3 DNA sequence: TGTGCCAGCAGCGTGAAGCGGGAGGGCACCGGGGAGCTGTTTTTT. This chain connects TRBV9 to TRBJ2-2; 10 nucleotides agree with TRBD2. Germline assignment: CDR1 SGDLS and CDR2 YYNGEE. V shed 2 bases, J shed 4 bases, and the junction held 2 bases outside the gene matches. The CDR3 extends over 15 amino acids.

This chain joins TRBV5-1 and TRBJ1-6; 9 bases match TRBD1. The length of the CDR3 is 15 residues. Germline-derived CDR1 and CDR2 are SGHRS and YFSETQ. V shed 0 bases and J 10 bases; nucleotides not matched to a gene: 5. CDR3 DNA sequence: TGCGCCAGCAGCTTGGCGGGACAGGGAAGGTCACCCCTCCACTTT. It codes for CASSLAGQGRSPLHF. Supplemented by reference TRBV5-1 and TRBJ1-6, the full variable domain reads KAGVTQTPRYLIKTRGQQVTLSCSPISGHRSVSWYQQTPGQGLQFLFEYFSETQRNKGNFPGRFSGRQFSNSRSEMNVSTLELGDSALYLCASSLAGQGRSPLHFGNGTRLTVT.

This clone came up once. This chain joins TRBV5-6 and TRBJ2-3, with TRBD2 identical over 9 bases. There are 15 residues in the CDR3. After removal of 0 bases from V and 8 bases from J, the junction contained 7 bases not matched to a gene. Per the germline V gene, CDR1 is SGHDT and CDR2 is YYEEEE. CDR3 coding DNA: TGTGCCAGCAGCTTGGCGTCTAGCGGGATGGCTACGCAGTATTTT. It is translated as CASSLASSGMATQYF.

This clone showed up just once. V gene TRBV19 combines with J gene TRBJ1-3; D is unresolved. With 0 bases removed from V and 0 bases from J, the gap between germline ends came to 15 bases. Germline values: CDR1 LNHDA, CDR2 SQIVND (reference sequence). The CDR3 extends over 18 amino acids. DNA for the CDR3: TGTGCCAGTAGTATAGACGCCCTCACACCTTACTCTGGAAACACCATATATTTT. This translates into CASSIDALTPYSGNTIYF.

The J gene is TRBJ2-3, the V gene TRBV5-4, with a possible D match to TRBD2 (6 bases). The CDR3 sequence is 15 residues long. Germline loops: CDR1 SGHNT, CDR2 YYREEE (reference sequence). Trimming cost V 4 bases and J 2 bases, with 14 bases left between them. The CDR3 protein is CASSTSGLLTDTQYF. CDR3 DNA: TGTGCCAGCAGCACCTCGGGACTCCTCACAGATACGCAGTATTTT.